The T cell receptor (beta chain) under discussion was sequenced for a study of cytomegalovirus exposure and HLA in healthy donors. Study-wide findings and caveats: According to the study, roughly 160 TCR beta chains were cytomegalovirus-associated. Accounts indicate the classifier identified cytomegalovirus status with strong specificity and sensitivity. While the bulk of TCR sequences proved rare, some public TCRs turned up in many donors.

Here immunoSEQ multiplex PCR was the method, and the copy in TCRdb shows in-frame clones only, minus some. Of nearly 110,000 clones listed, less than 90% are singletons. Germline V gives CDR1 SGHTA, CDR2 FQGNSA. V was pared by 2 bases and J by 4 bases, with 5 bases between. The CDR3 spans 12 residues. Points on this clone: What it binds is not known.

The sample was PBMCs. The chain couples TRBV7-2 to TRBJ1-1; D is undetermined. The source of this sequence is a woman between 18 and 29 years old in good health and CMV-seropositive. The CDR3 here is CASSLRSTEAFF. Here the CDR3 DNA reads TGTGCCAGCAGCTTACGGTCCACTGAAGCTTTCTTT. Using reference TRBV7-2 and TRBJ1-1 for the parts outside the CDR3, the full variable domain is GAGVSQSPSNKVTEKGKDVELRCDPISGHTALYWYRQSLGQGLEFLIYFQGNSAPDKSGLPSDRFSAERTGGSVSTLTIQRTQQEDSAVYLCASSLRSTEAFFGQGTRLTVV.